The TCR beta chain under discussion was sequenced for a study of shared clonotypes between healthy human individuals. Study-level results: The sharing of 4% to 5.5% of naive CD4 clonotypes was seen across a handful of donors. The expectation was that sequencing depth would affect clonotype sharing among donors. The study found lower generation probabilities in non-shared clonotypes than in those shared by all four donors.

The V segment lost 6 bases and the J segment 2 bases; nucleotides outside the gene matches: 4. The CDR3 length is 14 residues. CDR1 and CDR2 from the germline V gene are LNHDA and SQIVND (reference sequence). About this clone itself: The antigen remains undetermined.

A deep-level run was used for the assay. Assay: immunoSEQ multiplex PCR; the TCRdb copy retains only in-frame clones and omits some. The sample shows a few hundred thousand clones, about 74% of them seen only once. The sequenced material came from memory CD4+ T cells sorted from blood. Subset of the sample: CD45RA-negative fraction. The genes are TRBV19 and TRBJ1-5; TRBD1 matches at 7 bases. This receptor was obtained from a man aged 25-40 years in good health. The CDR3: CASRYTGGNQPQHF. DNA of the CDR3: TGTGCCAGTAGATATACAGGGGGCAATCAGCCCCAGCATTTT.